These 7 T cell receptor beta chains originate from one sample sequenced in a study of PD-L1 blockade in urothelial cancer. TCRdb's table, derived via immunoSEQ multiplex PCR, lists solely in-frame clones and lacks some. The sample has 35,000 to 55,000 clones; around 80% are singletons. Time point reported: peripheral blood 6 weeks after treatment start. The specimen comprised PBMCs, sampled around atezolizumab (anti-PD-L1) treatment. The receptors were sampled from a man in his 60s with urothelial cancer.

V and J are TRBV19 and TRBJ2-1; 8 positions agree with TRBD1. J gave up 0 bases and V 5 bases, and 3 bases lay outside the gene matches. Per germline, CDR1 LNHDA and CDR2 SQIVND (reference sequence). The length of the CDR3 is 15 residues. CDR3 bases: TGTGCCAGTAGTGCAGACAGGGGCTCCTACAATGAGCAGTTCTTC. Amino acids: CASSADRGSYNEQFF.

The chain uses TRBV28 and TRBJ1-2, with 7 positions matching TRBD1. The CDR3 totals 17 residues. The ends lost 2 bases at V and 0 bases at J; junction bases unmatched: 9. Germline assignment: CDR1 MDHEN and CDR2 SYDVKM. CDR3 nucleotides: TGTGCCAGCAGTTTAGGACAGGTGACTACCCCTAACTATGGCTACACCTTC. Its translation is CASSLGQVTTPNYGYTF.

The chain joins TRBV5-1 to TRBJ2-3; 8 nucleotides agree with TRBD2. CDR1 and CDR2 (germline): SGHRS, YFSETQ. V was pared by 5 bases and J by 3 bases, with 2 bases of the junction left unmatched. CDR3 size: 13 residues. The DNA for the CDR3 is TGCGCCAGCAGACCGGGAGGGACAGATACGCAGTATTTT. Translation gives CASRPGGTDTQYF.

The chain joins TRBV19 to TRBJ1-3; a weak D match, TRBD1 (5 bases). V was clipped by 11 bases and J by 2 bases, with 16 bases between them. The CDR3 runs 14 residues. CDR1 and CDR2 from the germline V gene are LNHDA and SQIVND (reference sequence). The CDR3 coding sequence is TGTGCCTCCCGGGAGGGGTTAGCTGGAAACACCATATATTTT. It yields the protein CASREGLAGNTIYF.

This clone was observed a single time. V and J are TRBV7-9 and TRBJ1-1; 8 nucleotides align to TRBD1. CDR1 and CDR2 from the germline V gene are SEHNR and FQNEAQ (reference sequence). The CDR3 runs to 12 residues. J was trimmed by 12 bases and V by 2 bases; bases with no gene match: 5. The DNA of the CDR3 is TGTGCCAGCAGCTTATCGGACAGGGCTCCTTTCTTT. Translating it yields CASSLSDRAPFF.

The genes are TRBV4-2 and TRBJ2-1, with D perhaps matching TRBD2 (6 bases). Trimming shortened V by 1 base and J by 9 bases, and 16 bases separated the two germline ends. Per germline, CDR1 LGHNA and CDR2 YNFKEQ. The CDR3 is 15 amino acids. In DNA form, the CDR3 reads TGTGCCAGCAGCCAAGCCACGACTAGTGCCGGTGAGCAGTTCTTC. Translation gives CASSQATTSAGEQFF.

The J gene is TRBJ2-1, the V gene TRBV5-1, with D unresolved. Trimming removed 1 base at V and 14 bases at J, with 16 bases between. The CDR3 covers 13 residues. Germline V lookup: CDR1 SGHRS, CDR2 YFSETQ. The CDR3: CASSLSVSSDKFF. The CDR3 DNA sequence: TGCGCCAGCAGCTTGTCTGTTTCCAGCGATAAGTTCTTC.